This TCR beta chain was captured by sequencing in a study of blood T cell repertoires in COVID-19. Profiling relied on immunoSEQ multiplex PCR, and the TCRdb table lists in-frame clones only, not all of them. This table holds about 250,000 clones, approximately 89% found once. The material sequenced was peripheral blood. The receptor's source is an older woman who had recovered from COVID-19.

The CDR3 sequence is CASSHTPGLGTEAFF. CDR3 nucleotides: TGTGCCAGCAGCCATACACCAGGGTTGGGCACTGAAGCTTTCTTT. The chain is built from TRBV3-1 (or the pseudogene TRBV3-2) and TRBJ1-1; a weak D match, TRBD1 (5 bases). Trimming removed 3 bases at V and 4 bases at J, with 15 bases between. Looked up from germline, CDR1 is LGHDT and CDR2 is YNNKEL (reference sequence). CDR3 size: 15 residues.